Sequencing of this TCR beta chain was carried out in a study of early T cells in non-severe SARS-CoV-2 infection. Attachment of unique molecular identifiers was made to individual cDNA molecules. TCRdb redid the calling of the 5' RACE reads with MiXCR, one entry per CDR3 protein. The sample shows 60,000 to 75,000 distinct CDR3 sequences, around 10% of them seen only once. This CDR3 contains 13 residues. Germline CDR1 and CDR2: SQVTM and ANQGSEA. Trimming removed 5 bases from V and 5 bases from J, with 13 bases in between. This TCR was recovered from an adult who was a healthcare worker with PCR-confirmed SARS-CoV-2 infection or an uninfected control (not recorded which). Specimen: whole blood. The rearrangement links TRBV29-1 to TRBJ2-1, with no clear D. The CDR3 DNA reads TGCAGCGTTTGGGTGGGAACCAACAATGAGCAGTTCTTC. Amino acids: CSVWVGTNNEQFF.